This T cell receptor beta chain came from a study of T cell repertoires in cytomegalovirus infection. Study-level background: Indications of both CMV infection and matching HLA type were provided by public TCR beta signatures.

Overall study results and limits: Of the TCR beta families, the public ones yielded a cumulative frequency that identified carriers of CMV plus the relevant HLA. Within the response measured ex vivo, HLA-C-restricted CMV-specific TCR beta clonotypes were dominant.

About this clonotype itself: What it recognizes is unknown.

V was pared by 4 bases and J by 4 bases, with 12 bases of the junction left unmatched. Germline CDR1 and CDR2: MNHNY and SVGAGI (reference sequence). CDR3 length equals 16 residues. TCRdb independently ran MiXCR on the reads; one entry per CDR3 protein. The sample contains more than 250,000 distinct CDR3 sequences, roughly 13% of which appear only once. The sequence was obtained from a human donor in good health (CMV status not recorded). Some clones in this sample may be carry-over from other donors' samples. The sequenced sample consisted of PBMCs. The chain links TRBV6-6 to TRBJ1-2; the match to TRBD1 covers 7 bases. The CDR3, as DNA: TGTGCCAGCAGTTTGGGTTCCGTCGGGACAGTCTATGGCTACACCTTC. The encoded protein is CASSLGSVGTVYGYTF.